Following are 21 T cell receptor beta chains from one sample sequenced in a study of T cell responses to AZD1222 COVID-19 vaccine. Clones were sequenced by immunoSEQ multiplex PCR, and TCRdb holds only the in-frame ones, with some missing. The sample holds fewer than 65,000 clones, more than 70% seen once. The sequencing here drew on peripheral blood, taken 28 days after the second AZD1222 dose. All receptors come from an adult who received the AZD1222 COVID-19 vaccine.

This clone was detected only a few times. The genes are TRBV5-5 and TRBJ2-1; 11 bases are a match to TRBD2. Germline V gives CDR1 SGHKS, CDR2 YYEKEE (reference sequence). The V segment lost 2 bases and the J segment 4 bases; nucleotides outside the gene matches: 2. The CDR3 contains 15 residues. CDR3 coding DNA: TGTGCCAGCAGCTTACTAGCGGGAGCATACAATGAGCAGTTCTTC. Translation gives CASSLLAGAYNEQFF.

V gene TRBV19 combines with J gene TRBJ1-5; D unclear. Looked up from germline, CDR1 is LNHDA and CDR2 is SQIVND (reference sequence). V was cut by 5 bases and J by 2 bases, with 10 bases left in between. The CDR3 sequence is 14 residues long. CDR3 residues: CASSGQHGNQPQHF. CDR3 nucleotide sequence: TGTGCCAGTAGTGGGCAGCATGGCAATCAGCCCCAGCATTTT. The full variable domain, rest sourced from reference TRBV19 and TRBJ1-5, is DGGITQSPKYLFRKEGQNVTLSCEQNLNHDAMYWYRQDPGQGLRLIYYSQIVNDFQKGDIAEGYSVSREKKESFPLTVTSAQKNPTAFYLCASSGQHGNQPQHFGDGTRLSIL.

The CDR3: CASSPPGLAGGFLGTDTQYF. Here the CDR3 DNA reads TGTGCCAGCTCACCACCGGGACTAGCGGGAGGTTTCTTAGGAACAGATACGCAGTATTTT. The chain joins TRBV18 to TRBJ2-3; 15 positions agree with TRBD2. Germline V gene data show CDR1 as KGHSH and CDR2 as LQKENI. The CDR3 covers 20 residues. Trimming took 0 bases from V and 3 from J; bases not matched to a gene: 10. Drawing the rest from reference TRBV18 and TRBJ2-3, the complete variable domain is NAGVMQNPRHLVRRRGQEARLRCSPMKGHSHVYWYRQLPEEGLKFMVYLQKENIIDESGMPKERFSAEFPKEGPSILRIQQVVRGDSAAYFCASSPPGLAGGFLGTDTQYFGPGTRLTVL.

The J gene is TRBJ1-2, the V gene TRBV19; 7 positions agree with TRBD1. The CDR3 is 14 amino acids. Germline V gene sequence: CDR1 LNHDA, CDR2 SQIVND (reference sequence). The J segment lost 2 bases and the V segment lost 3 bases, leaving 3 bases of the junction unmatched. CDR3 in amino acids: CASSIQDRNYGYTF. CDR3 in DNA: TGTGCCAGTAGTATTCAGGACAGGAACTATGGCTACACCTTC.

This rearrangement joins TRBV4-1 to TRBJ2-3; tentative D call: TRBD2 (6 bases). V lost 4 bases to trimming and J lost 8 bases, with 7 bases between them. Germline-derived CDR1 and CDR2 are MGHRA and YSYEKL. CDR3 length equals 11 residues. This CDR3 reads CASSLGGTQYF. DNA for the CDR3: TGCGCCAGCAGCCTCGGGGGTACGCAGTATTTT.

This sequence joins TRBV7-9 and TRBJ2-7; D unresolved. Trimming stripped 5 bases from V and 1 base from J, with 12 bases between. Per the germline V gene, CDR1 is SEHNR and CDR2 is FQNEAQ (reference sequence). This CDR3 is built from 14 residues. Here the CDR3 DNA reads TGTGCCAGCAGCGCCAGTGGGGTATCCTACGAGCAGTACTTC. This translates into CASSASGVSYEQYF.

Sample share makes this clone medium-sized. The chain is built from TRBV19 and TRBJ1-1; 9 bases are a match to TRBD1. The germline gives CDR1 LNHDA, CDR2 SQIVND (reference sequence). This CDR3 has 14 residues. The V segment lost 1 base and the J segment 7 bases; nucleotides outside the gene matches: 4. CDR3: CASSIGDRENEAFF. The CDR3 nucleotides are TGTGCCAGTAGTATAGGGGACAGGGAAAATGAAGCTTTCTTT.

CDR3 sequence reads: CASSPHLTGAAAEAFF. CDR3 nucleotide sequence: TGTGCCAGTAGCCCACATCTGACGGGGGCGGCGGCTGAAGCTTTCTTT. The chain employs TRBV19 and TRBJ1-1; perhaps TRBD1 as D (6 bases). V gave up 6 bases and J gave up 6 bases, with 23 bases separating them. The CDR3 is made up of 16 amino acids. Germline values: CDR1 LNHDA, CDR2 SQIVND (reference sequence).

For the CDR3, the DNA is TGTGCCAGTAGTCCAGTCGGGGGAAACAATGAAAAACTGTTTTTT. It codes for CASSPVGGNNEKLFF. The V gene is TRBV19, the J gene TRBJ1-4; D perhaps matches TRBD1 (5 bases). The CDR3 runs to 15 residues. Germline V gene data show CDR1 as LNHDA and CDR2 as SQIVND (reference sequence). The ends were cut back, 5 bases at V and 5 bases at J, with 15 bases in the middle. The full variable domain, completed using reference TRBV19 and TRBJ1-4, is DGGITQSPKYLFRKEGQNVTLSCEQNLNHDAMYWYRQDPGQGLRLIYYSQIVNDFQKGDIAEGYSVSREKKESFPLTVTSAQKNPTAFYLCASSPVGGNNEKLFFGSGTQLSVL.

This clone was picked up a small number of times. The rearrangement links TRBV24-1 to TRBJ2-2; TRBD2 is a possible D gene (5 bases). The V and J ends lost 4 bases and 7 bases respectively, with 12 bases between them. CDR3 size: 14 residues. CDR1 and CDR2 (germline): KGHDR, SFDVKD. CDR3 residues: CATSDRRIGGELFF. CDR3 DNA sequence: TGTGCCACCAGTGACAGGAGGATTGGCGGGGAGCTGTTTTTT.

The rearrangement uses TRBV7-3 and TRBJ2-1, with 9 bases aligning to TRBD2. Germline loops: CDR1 SGHTA, CDR2 FQGTGA. This CDR3 region has 18 residues. The ends lost 2 bases at V and 0 bases at J; junction bases unmatched: 8. The DNA for the CDR3 is TGTGCCAGCAGCTTAGGGCCTAGCGGGAAGAGCTCCTACAATGAGCAGTTCTTC. Amino acid sequence: CASSLGPSGKSSYNEQFF.

This rearrangement joins TRBV12-3 or TRBV12-4 to TRBJ1-5, with D uncertain. V was trimmed by 2 bases and J by 6 bases, leaving 5 bases between them. The CDR3 covers 12 residues. The CDR3 DNA reads TGTGCCAGCAGTTTAAACGCTCAGCCCCAGCATTTT. It yields the protein CASSLNAQPQHF.

The chain recombines TRBV24-1 with TRBJ2-1; D is possibly TRBD2 (5 bases). The V and J ends lost 9 bases and 4 bases respectively, with 21 bases between them. This CDR3 comprises 16 residues. Germline V gene lookup returns CDR1 KGHDR and CDR2 SFDVKD. The CDR3 DNA is TGTGCCACCTGCGCGTCCTCGGCGAGGACTTACAATGAGCAGTTCTTC. Encoded protein: CATCASSARTYNEQFF.

The chain uses TRBV30 and TRBJ2-7, with D tentatively TRBD1 (5 bases). CDR1 is GTSNPN, CDR2 SVGIG, per germline (reference sequence). This CDR3 has 12 residues. V shed 0 bases and J shed 2 bases, with 5 bases lying between them. The chain's CDR3 is CAWSVTAYEQYF. The CDR3 DNA follows: TGTGCCTGGAGTGTGACAGCCTACGAGCAGTACTTC.

V usage is TRBV12-3 or TRBV12-4 and J usage is TRBJ2-2; D may be TRBD1 (5 bases). V was shortened by 7 bases and J by 5 bases, with 11 bases between the two germline ends. The CDR3 extends over 13 amino acids. CDR3 in amino acids: CASIFQGTGELFF. The CDR3 DNA reads TGTGCCAGCATCTTCCAGGGAACCGGGGAGCTGTTTTTT.

Only one count was recorded for this clone. The chain joins TRBV5-8 to TRBJ2-7; D ambiguous. The CDR3 is 12 residues long. The germline V and J ends were trimmed by 0 bases and 6 bases, with 7 bases remaining between them. CDR1 SGHTS and CDR2 YDEGEE come from the germline V gene. The CDR3 nucleotides read TGTGCCAGCAGCTTGGAGGGAAGCGAGCAGTACTTC. Residues: CASSLEGSEQYF.

The rearrangement joins TRBV12-3 or TRBV12-4 to TRBJ2-3; no firm D call. V was pared by 3 bases and J by 6 bases, with 4 bases between. The CDR3 sequence is 11 residues long. CDR3 sequence (DNA): TGTGCCAGCAGTTTTTCGGATACGCAGTATTTT. Amino acid sequence: CASSFSDTQYF.

Concerning this clone: Other nucleotide sequences from this sample produce the same CDR3. The chain joins TRBV9 to TRBJ1-1, with 10 bases fitting TRBD1. V lost 4 bases to trimming and J lost 4 bases; unmatched junction nucleotides: 7. The CDR3 totals 15 residues. The germline V gene has CDR1 SGDLS and CDR2 YYNGEE. The CDR3 nucleotides read TGTGCCAGCAGCCCGAGACAGGGGGCCGGCACTGAAGCTTTCTTT. Its protein product is CASSPRQGAGTEAFF.

This chain connects TRBV24-1 to TRBJ2-3, with 9 bases matching TRBD1. Trimming at V came to 3 bases and at J to 2 bases, leaving 5 bases not matched to a gene. CDR3 length equals 16 residues. Germline assignment: CDR1 KGHDR and CDR2 SFDVKD. CDR3 in amino acids: CATSDGTGPYTDTQYF. CDR3 bases: TGTGCCACCAGTGATGGGACAGGGCCCTACACAGATACGCAGTATTTT.

The chain joins TRBV9 to TRBJ2-5, with D tentatively TRBD2 (6 bases). V lost 4 bases and J lost 7, with 17 bases in between. The CDR3 consists of 14 residues. The V gene's germline CDR1 is SGDLS and CDR2 YYNGEE. CDR3 residues: CASSPPGAGGTQYF. The CDR3 DNA reads as TGTGCCAGCAGCCCCCCGGGAGCGGGCGGGACCCAGTACTTC.

The rearrangement joins TRBV11-3 to TRBJ2-1; TRBD2 matches 7 bases. The CDR3 runs to 17 residues. Trimming cost V 1 base and J 2 bases; bases outside gene matches: 8. CDR1 is SGHNT and CDR2 is YENEEA in the germline V gene. The CDR3 DNA is TGTGCCAGCAGCTTAGGAGAAGGGAGGGCCCCCTACAATGAGCAGTTCTTC. This encodes CASSLGEGRAPYNEQFF.